This TCR beta chain was documented in a study of control samples from healthy donors and cancer patients. The method was immunoSEQ multiplex PCR; TCRdb's version includes in-frame clones alone and lacks a portion of them. Here the sample spans about 150,000 clones, about 94% being singletons. The ends were cut back, 6 bases at V and 1 base at J, with 9 bases in the middle. The length of the CDR3 is 13 residues. Germline V lookup: CDR1 MDHEN, CDR2 SYDVKM. This chain connects TRBV28 to TRBJ1-1; unclear D gene. The clonotype originates from a man aged 40-49 years in good health. The sequenced sample was blood. The CDR3 region has the DNA TGTGCCAGCAGCATTACAGAGAACACTGAAGCTTTCTTT. Its translation is CASSITENTEAFF.